One and the same sample provided the 25 T cell receptor beta chains below, sequenced in a study of T cells in tuberculosis. Here immunoSEQ multiplex PCR was the method, and the copy in TCRdb shows in-frame clones only, minus some. The data contain roughly 41,000 clones, 90% to 95% of them singletons. The sample consisted of PBMCs. All receptors come from a donor aged 10-35 years with latent tuberculosis or without tuberculosis infection. Some clones in this sample may be carry-over from other donors' samples.

This chain connects TRBV10-3 to TRBJ2-7, with D tentatively TRBD2 (7 bases). Trimming removed 10 bases at V and 6 bases at J, with 16 bases between. The CDR3 is made up of 12 amino acids. The germline CDR1 and CDR2 sequences are ENHRY and SYGVKD. The CDR3 reads CATGGGLSEQYF. Written as DNA, the CDR3 is TGTGCCACCGGCGGGGGCTTAAGCGAGCAGTACTTC.

The rearrangement joins TRBV6-5 to TRBJ1-1; D gene ambiguous. CDR1 and CDR2 from the germline V gene are MNHEY and SVGAGI. The CDR3 has 13 amino acids. Trimming took off 6 bases at V and 6 bases at J, with 14 bases between the two ends. This CDR3 reads CASSHGRSPEAFF. In nucleotides, the CDR3 is TGTGCCAGCAGCCACGGCCGTAGCCCTGAAGCTTTCTTT.

The chain uses TRBV7-8 and TRBJ1-3; the D gene is possibly TRBD1 (5 bases). This CDR3 is 15 amino acids long. Per germline, CDR1 SGHVS and CDR2 FQNEAQ. With 4 bases removed from V and 0 bases from J, the gap between germline ends came to 10 bases. The CDR3 DNA is TGTGCCAGCAGCTCTCTCAGGGTCTCTGGAAACACCATATATTTT. Translating gives CASSSLRVSGNTIYF.

The count of this clone is one. The V gene is TRBV18, the J gene TRBJ1-3; possible D gene TRBD1, 6 bases. The CDR3 sequence is 17 residues long. Trimming removed 3 bases from V and 0 bases from J, with 15 bases in between. From germline, CDR1 is KGHSH and CDR2 LQKENI. The CDR3 region has the DNA TGTGCCAGCTCACCGAACAGGGCCACGTACTCTGGAAACACCATATATTTT. Protein sequence: CASSPNRATYSGNTIYF. The full variable domain, in which reference TRBV18 and TRBJ1-3 provide the parts outside the CDR3, is NAGVMQNPRHLVRRRGQEARLRCSPMKGHSHVYWYRQLPEEGLKFMVYLQKENIIDESGMPKERFSAEFPKEGPSILRIQQVVRGDSAAYFCASSPNRATYSGNTIYFGEGSWLTVV.

This chain connects TRBV5-1 to TRBJ2-3, with a tentative D call TRBD1 (7 bases). CDR1 is SGHRS, CDR2 YFSETQ, per germline. The CDR3 has 17 residues. V gave up 0 bases and J gave up 6 bases, with 20 bases separating them. The CDR3 bases are TGCGCCAGCAGCTTGGGAATTAGGACAGGTGGAGGGGATACGCAGTATTTT. This translates into CASSLGIRTGGGDTQYF.

The V gene is TRBV30, the J gene TRBJ1-4; a possible D gene is TRBD1 (6 bases). CDR3 length: 16 residues. Trimming removed 5 bases from V and 0 bases from J, with 16 bases in between. Germline V gives CDR1 GTSNPN, CDR2 SVGIG (reference sequence). CDR3 coding DNA: TGTGCCTGGTCGTCGGACAGATACTCAACTAATGAAAAACTGTTTTTT. Translating it yields CAWSSDRYSTNEKLFF.

The CDR3 reads CASSFTSGTYNEQFF. The CDR3 DNA reads TGCGCCAGCAGCTTTACTAGCGGAACCTACAATGAGCAGTTCTTC. V and J are TRBV5-1 and TRBJ2-1; 8 bases are shared with TRBD2. Germline V lookup: CDR1 SGHRS, CDR2 YFSETQ. The junction had 3 bases not matched to a gene; V was cut back by 2 bases and J by 2 bases. The CDR3 length is 15 residues.

V and J are TRBV14 and TRBJ2-2, with TRBD1 identical over 9 bases. CDR1 is SGHDN and CDR2 is FVKESK in the germline V gene. This CDR3 region has 18 residues. V shed 3 bases, J shed 0 bases, and the junction held 8 bases outside the gene matches. In nucleotides, the CDR3 is TGTGCCAGCAGCCACTTCCGGGACAGGGCCTCGAACACCGGGGAGCTGTTTTTT. Translating gives CASSHFRDRASNTGELFF.

The chain carries TRBV15 and TRBJ1-5, with TRBD1 matching 11 bases. The J segment lost 7 bases and the V segment lost 0 bases, leaving 8 bases of the junction unmatched. CDR1 and CDR2 from the germline V gene are LNHNV and YYDKDF (reference sequence). This CDR3 has 17 amino acids. As DNA, the CDR3 is TGTGCCACCAGCAGAGATCGGACAGGGGGCTGGGGACAGCCCCAGCATTTT. It codes for CATSRDRTGGWGQPQHF.

The chain recombines TRBV9 with TRBJ2-4; no firm D call. CDR3 length: 13 residues. Trimming took off 0 bases at V and 8 bases at J, with 9 bases between the two ends. CDR1 and CDR2 (germline): SGDLS, YYNGEE. The CDR3 protein is CASSVGHQDIQYF. The DNA of the CDR3 is TGTGCCAGCAGCGTAGGCCATCAGGACATTCAGTACTTC.

The gene calls are TRBV30 and TRBJ1-2; D gene uncertain. V gave up 0 bases and J gave up 6 bases, with 8 bases separating them. The CDR3 is made up of 12 amino acids. From germline, CDR1 is GTSNPN and CDR2 SVGIG (reference sequence). The CDR3, as DNA: TGTGCCTGGAGTGTAGGGAGTAATGGCTACACCTTC. Translated: CAWSVGSNGYTF.

The gene calls are TRBV13 and TRBJ1-1; D is unresolved. CDR3 size: 17 residues. The V gene's germline CDR1 is PRHDT and CDR2 FYEKMQ (reference sequence). Trimming stripped 4 bases from V and 0 bases from J, with 18 bases between. CDR3: CASSYILNSYMNTEAFF. The CDR3, as DNA: TGTGCCAGCAGCTATATATTAAACAGCTACATGAACACTGAAGCTTTCTTT.

The chain links TRBV5-6 to TRBJ2-2, with 10 bases lining up with TRBD1. The CDR3 extends over 16 amino acids. The junction had 3 bases not matched to a gene; V was cut back by 0 bases and J by 4 bases. Germline CDR1 and CDR2: SGHDT and YYEEEE. The CDR3 reads CASSLEGTGVTGELFF. The CDR3 nucleotides read TGTGCCAGCAGCTTGGAGGGGACAGGGGTCACCGGGGAGCTGTTTTTT.

The rearrangement joins TRBV7-2 to TRBJ1-2; the D is unclear. V shed 5 bases and J shed 7 bases, with 17 bases lying between them. There are 14 residues in the CDR3. CDR1 SGHTA and CDR2 FQGNSA come from the germline V gene. DNA for the CDR3: TGTGCCAGCAGCCGCGCGGAGGAGATGGTTGGCTACACCTTC. It encodes CASSRAEEMVGYTF.

V gene TRBV5-1 combines with J gene TRBJ1-1; 9 bases are shared with TRBD1. The V gene end was trimmed by 4 bases and the J gene end by 1 base; junction bases not matched to a gene: 8. Germline V gene sequence: CDR1 SGHRS, CDR2 YFSETQ. This CDR3 spans 16 amino acids. CDR3 in amino acids: CASSPRTGAGNTEAFF. CDR3 coding DNA: TGCGCCAGCAGCCCGCGGACAGGGGCGGGGAACACTGAAGCTTTCTTT.

This chain joins TRBV6-6 and TRBJ2-3; D is perhaps TRBD1 (5 bases). Trimming removed 1 base from V and 3 bases from J, with 14 bases in between. Per the germline V gene, CDR1 is MNHNY and CDR2 is SVGAGI (reference sequence). The CDR3 covers 16 residues. Here the CDR3 reads CASSYWTTAPTDTQYF. The CDR3 region has the DNA TGTGCCAGCAGTTACTGGACAACGGCCCCAACAGATACGCAGTATTTT.

CDR3 protein: CASSRRLAGGTDTQYF. The CDR3 coding sequence is TGTGCCAGCAGCCGACGACTAGCGGGGGGCACAGATACGCAGTATTTT. V gene TRBV5-4 combines with J gene TRBJ2-3, with 12 nucleotides matching TRBD2. Germline CDR1 is SGHNT and CDR2 is YYREEE (reference sequence). After removal of 4 bases from V and 1 base from J, the junction contained 4 bases not matched to a gene. This CDR3 is built from 16 residues.

The genes are TRBV7-8 and TRBJ1-1, with 8 bases fitting TRBD1. Trimming at V came to 1 base and at J to 10 bases, leaving 5 bases not matched to a gene. CDR3 length equals 13 residues. CDR1 is SGHVS, CDR2 FQNEAQ, per germline. The CDR3 loop is CASSLGTGIGAFF. For the CDR3, the DNA is TGTGCCAGCAGCTTAGGGACAGGGATCGGAGCTTTCTTT.

The rearrangement uses TRBV25-1 and TRBJ1-4, with a possible D match to TRBD1 (5 bases). The germline V gene has CDR1 MGHDK and CDR2 SYGVNS. CDR3 length: 13 residues. The V and J ends lost 3 bases and 8 bases respectively, with 10 bases between them. CDR3: CASSDLGREKLFF. The CDR3 coding sequence is TGTGCCAGCAGTGATTTGGGGCGGGAAAAACTGTTTTTT.

The rearrangement links TRBV18 to TRBJ1-2, with 8 positions matching TRBD1. With V trimmed by 2 bases and J by 4 bases, 6 bases remained unmatched. This CDR3 has 15 amino acids. The V gene's germline CDR1 is KGHSH and CDR2 LQKENI. CDR3 nucleotide sequence: TGTGCCAGCTCACCAGCGGCAGGGGGCACCTATGGCTACACCTTC. Translating it yields CASSPAAGGTYGYTF.

This chain links TRBV6-1 with TRBJ1-1, with a tentative D call TRBD1 (6 bases). Germline V CDR1 and CDR2: MNHNS, SASEGT. Between the trimmed V and J ends, which lost 7 bases and 0 bases, there was a span of 12 bases. The CDR3 runs 14 residues. In nucleotides, the CDR3 is TGTGCCAGCAAGAGGGACACGCTGAACACTGAAGCTTTCTTT. This sequence encodes CASKRDTLNTEAFF.

In the case of this clone: Likely a read error: the CDR3 ends without its conserved phenylalanine or tryptophan. It is unclear where the CDR3 begins or ends on the DNA, so no DNA is shown, and the CDR3 is as TCRdb lists it. The V call is TRBV27, the J call TRBJ1-1; the tabulated D call, TRBD1, remains unverified against the DNA. The germline CDR1 and CDR2 sequences are MNHEY and SMNVEV (reference sequence). The CDR3 adds up to 11 amino acids, both ends counted. The CDR3 reads CASSRGTETIL.

The chain employs TRBV4-3 and TRBJ1-1; tentative D call: TRBD1 (5 bases). This CDR3 is 16 amino acids long. Trimming pared 3 bases from V and 2 bases from J, leaving 16 bases between. Germline lookup yields CDR1 LGHNA and CDR2 YSLEER. CDR3 in DNA: TGCGCCAGCAGCCACTTTCGGACACAAGCAAACACTGAAGCTTTCTTT. Its translation is CASSHFRTQANTEAFF.

The chain joins TRBV5-1 to TRBJ2-3; 7 bases fit TRBD1. J was trimmed by 6 bases and V by 0 bases; bases with no gene match: 7. CDR1 SGHRS and CDR2 YFSETQ come from the germline V gene. The CDR3 extends over 15 amino acids. The chain's CDR3 is CASSLGTGNRDTQYF. CDR3 in DNA: TGCGCCAGCAGCTTGGGGACAGGTAATAGGGATACGCAGTATTTT.

The V gene is TRBV4-1, the J gene TRBJ2-1; D unclear. The CDR3 is 16 residues long. The V gene lost 0 bases and the J gene lost 5 bases, with 14 bases spanning the gap. The germline gives CDR1 MGHRA, CDR2 YSYEKL. CDR3 nucleotides: TGCGCCAGCAGCCAAGATCGGGTTGGAAATCACAATGAGCAGTTCTTC. The encoded protein is CASSQDRVGNHNEQFF.